The sequence of this TCR beta chain was determined in a study of blood T cell repertoires in COVID-19. About the study: Both acute and convalescent COVID-19 samples were obtained from the United States, Italy and Spain. The cDNA or gDNA used as material had been derived from T cells, B-cell-depleted T cells, or PBMCs.

V shed 2 bases and J shed 3 bases, with 11 bases lying between them. The CDR3 runs to 13 residues. Germline loops: CDR1 GTSNPN, CDR2 SVGIG (reference sequence). Original handling: Cell counts per sample came from amplifying reference gene primers. Sequencing was performed with immunoSEQ multiplex PCR; in TCRdb, only in-frame clones are kept and a portion is missing. From that table come the V and J calls and clone size; the DNA was used to work out D and trimming. The sample contains around 99,000 clones, about 90% of which appear only once. The clonotype originates from a woman aged 25 to 39 with acute or convalescent COVID-19. Specimen: peripheral blood. The gene calls are TRBV30 and TRBJ2-7; D call uncertain. In DNA form, the CDR3 reads TGTGCCTGGAGTCGCGTCCGAGGCTACGAGCAGTACTTC. Its translation: CAWSRVRGYEQYF.